A single sample gave rise to the 20 T cell receptor beta chains below, sequenced in a study of blood T cell repertoires in COVID-19. Produced via immunoSEQ multiplex PCR; TCRdb's table is partial and in-frame only. The top ten clones hold 2% to 2.5% of a sample with some 240,000 clones, around 90% of them seen once. The sample comprised peripheral blood. The source of these receptors is a woman between 55 and 75 years old with COVID-19, enrolled during active disease.

The chain recombines TRBV10-2 with TRBJ1-2; D not certain. The germline V gene encodes CDR1 WSHSY and CDR2 SAAADI. Trimming left V 2 bases short and J 3 bases short, with 22 bases between. The CDR3 length is 18 residues. As DNA, the CDR3 is TGCGCCAGCAGTGAGCCGAATATGGGAGGTCGGGCCGACTATGGCTACACCTTC. Translating it yields CASSEPNMGGRADYGYTF.

This clone was seen more than once but under ten times. V is TRBV2 and J is TRBJ1-2, with a possible D match to TRBD1 (6 bases). Germline values: CDR1 SNHLY, CDR2 FYNNEI. This CDR3 has 13 residues. V was shortened by 3 bases and J by 8 bases, with 13 bases between the two germline ends. CDR3 protein: CASSDLGTLGYTF. CDR3 nucleotides: TGTGCCAGCAGTGATTTAGGGACATTAGGCTACACCTTC. The whole variable domain, filled in from reference TRBV2 and TRBJ1-2, reads EPEVTQTPSHQVTQMGQEVILRCVPISNHLYFYWYRQILGQKVEFLVSFYNNEISEKSEIFDDQFSVERPDGSNFTLKIRSTKLEDSAMYFCASSDLGTLGYTFGSGTRLTVV.

This sequence joins TRBV18 and TRBJ1-3, with TRBD1 identical over 9 bases. The CDR3 runs 17 residues. The J segment lost 0 bases and the V segment lost 3 bases, leaving 6 bases of the junction unmatched. Germline lookup yields CDR1 KGHSH and CDR2 LQKENI. CDR3 DNA: TGTGCCAGCTCACCTTTACCGGGACAGGGCTCTGGAAACACCATATATTTT. It codes for CASSPLPGQGSGNTIYF.

The V and J genes are TRBV19 and TRBJ2-1, with 8 bases fitting TRBD2. CDR1 and CDR2 from the germline V gene are LNHDA and SQIVND (reference sequence). V shed 5 bases, J shed 4 bases, and the junction held 4 bases outside the gene matches. The CDR3 consists of 14 residues. DNA of the CDR3: TGTGCCAGTAGTTACGCTAGCGGGTACAATGAGCAGTTCTTC. Amino acid sequence: CASSYASGYNEQFF.

The chain is built from TRBV5-5 and TRBJ1-4; 7 bases fit TRBD1. The trim removed 7 bases at V and 13 bases at J, leaving 7 bases unmatched. The CDR3 is made up of 11 amino acids. Germline assignment: CDR1 SGHKS and CDR2 YYEKEE (reference sequence). This CDR3 reads CASVLGQRLFF. As DNA, the CDR3 is TGTGCCAGCGTATTGGGACAGCGACTGTTTTTT.

V and J are TRBV5-6 and TRBJ1-3; the D gene is possibly TRBD1 (6 bases). The V and J ends lost 1 base and 4 bases respectively, with 15 bases between them. This CDR3 comprises 16 residues. CDR1 is SGHDT and CDR2 is YYEEEE in the germline V gene. CDR3 amino acids: CASSLLTGFFGNTIYF. CDR3 nucleotide sequence: TGTGCCAGCAGCTTGTTAACAGGGTTCTTCGGAAACACCATATATTTT.

The rearrangement uses TRBV7-9 and TRBJ1-1; no reliable D call. The V and J ends lost 1 base and 1 base respectively, with 7 bases between them. The CDR3 consists of 14 residues. Per the germline V gene, CDR1 is SEHNR and CDR2 is FQNEAQ (reference sequence). CDR3 sequence: CASSLGSQNTEAFF. CDR3 nucleotides: TGTGCCAGCAGCTTAGGTTCCCAGAACACTGAAGCTTTCTTT.

The rearrangement uses TRBV9 and TRBJ1-6; D is possibly TRBD1 (6 bases). V lost 3 bases and J lost 7, with 14 bases in between. The CDR3 extends over 15 amino acids. Germline lookup yields CDR1 SGDLS and CDR2 YYNGEE. The CDR3 spells CASSASQGSNSPLHF. CDR3 bases: TGTGCCAGCAGCGCGTCACAGGGTTCAAATTCACCCCTCCACTTT. Full variable domain (rest looked up from reference TRBV9 and TRBJ1-6): DSGVTQTPKHLITATGQRVTLRCSPRSGDLSVYWYQQSLDQGLQFLIQYYNGEERAKGNILERFSAQQFPDLHSELNLSSLELGDSALYFCASSASQGSNSPLHFGNGTRLTVT.

V usage is TRBV19 and J usage is TRBJ1-5; TRBD1 is a possible D gene (5 bases). This CDR3 comprises 14 residues. Germline lookup yields CDR1 LNHDA and CDR2 SQIVND (reference sequence). V gave up 4 bases and J gave up 4 bases, with 11 bases separating them. The CDR3, as DNA: TGTGCCAGTAGTAGAAACGGGGGTAATCAGCCCCAGCATTTT. Protein: CASSRNGGNQPQHF.

This clone was recorded only once. This rearrangement joins TRBV4-3 to TRBJ1-2, with 7 nucleotides matching TRBD1. The CDR3 is 15 amino acids. V trimming: 1 base; J trimming: 3 bases; junction bases outside the gene matches: 5. Germline CDR1 is LGHNA and CDR2 is YSLEER. DNA of the CDR3: TGCGCCAGCAGCCAAGTCGGACAGGCGCACTATGGCTACACCTTC. Translated: CASSQVGQAHYGYTF.

The chain's CDR3 is CASSQGRGYTEAFF. DNA of the CDR3: TGCGCCAGCAGCCAAGGAAGGGGCTACACTGAAGCTTTCTTT. The chain employs TRBV4-3 and TRBJ1-1, with D possibly being TRBD1 (5 bases). The V and J ends lost 1 base and 3 bases respectively, with 9 bases between them. The germline V gene has CDR1 LGHNA and CDR2 YSLEER. This CDR3 region has 14 residues.

This sequence joins TRBV19 and TRBJ2-1, with 14 bases identical to TRBD2. This CDR3 region has 16 residues. The V gene end was trimmed by 5 bases and the J gene end by 6 bases; junction bases not matched to a gene: 6. The germline V gene encodes CDR1 LNHDA and CDR2 SQIVND (reference sequence). The CDR3 sequence is CASSPRTSGGFNEQFF. The CDR3, as DNA: TGTGCCAGTAGTCCCCGGACTAGCGGGGGGTTCAATGAGCAGTTCTTC.

The table lists this clone with a count of one. The chain recombines TRBV5-4 with TRBJ1-3, with D possibly TRBD1 on 5 matching bases. The length of the CDR3 is 16 residues. Trimming took 4 bases from V and 0 from J, leaving 14 bases between them. Germline V gene data show CDR1 as SGHNT and CDR2 as YYREEE (reference sequence). The CDR3 nucleotides read TGTGCCAGCAGCGCAAGTGGACACTTCTCTGGAAACACCATATATTTT. Amino acids: CASSASGHFSGNTIYF.

Only one count was recorded for this clone. The chain joins TRBV7-3 to TRBJ2-2; D gene uncertain. CDR1 and CDR2 (germline): SGHTA, FQGTGA. Trimming took off 3 bases at V and 1 base at J, with 12 bases between the two ends. The length of the CDR3 is 16 residues. CDR3 sequence (DNA): TGTGCCAGCAGCTTGTCAACCACGGTGAACACCGGGGAGCTGTTTTTT. Translating it yields CASSLSTTVNTGELFF. The whole variable domain, remainder taken from reference TRBV7-3 and TRBJ2-2, is GAGVSQTPSNKVTEKGKYVELRCDPISGHTALYWYRQSLGQGPEFLIYFQGTGAADDSGLPNDRFFAVRPEGSVSTLKIQRTERGDSAVYLCASSLSTTVNTGELFFGEGSRLTVL.

V and J are TRBV19 and TRBJ1-5; 8 bases agree with TRBD1. This CDR3 is built from 14 residues. Germline lookup yields CDR1 LNHDA and CDR2 SQIVND (reference sequence). The V gene end was trimmed by 5 bases and the J gene end by 6 bases; junction bases not matched to a gene: 6. The CDR3 is CASSSQGAAQPQHF. The CDR3, as DNA: TGTGCCAGTAGTTCTCAGGGGGCGGCTCAGCCCCAGCATTTT. The full variable domain, rest sourced from reference TRBV19 and TRBJ1-5, is DGGITQSPKYLFRKEGQNVTLSCEQNLNHDAMYWYRQDPGQGLRLIYYSQIVNDFQKGDIAEGYSVSREKKESFPLTVTSAQKNPTAFYLCASSSQGAAQPQHFGDGTRLSIL.

In its sample, this clone was seen once. The chain combines TRBV6-4 with TRBJ1-1; 8 nucleotides match TRBD1. V was pared by 5 bases and J by 4 bases, with 6 bases of the junction left unmatched. CDR3 length equals 14 residues. Germline CDR1 is MRHNA and CDR2 is SNTAGT. CDR3 protein: CASSPGGLGTEAFF. CDR3 sequence (DNA): TGTGCCAGCAGTCCAGGGGGCTTGGGCACTGAAGCTTTCTTT.

This sequence joins TRBV7-9 and TRBJ2-3, with D maybe TRBD2 (7 bases). The germline V and J ends were trimmed by 2 bases and 0 bases, with 12 bases remaining between them. CDR1 is SEHNR, CDR2 FQNEAQ, per germline (reference sequence). CDR3 length: 16 residues. In DNA form, the CDR3 reads TGTGCCAGCAGCTTAAGGGGGACTATAAGCACAGATACGCAGTATTTT. Translation gives CASSLRGTISTDTQYF.

This clone was detected a few times. V is TRBV29-1 and J is TRBJ1-1; tentative D call: TRBD1 (6 bases). This CDR3 has 13 residues. Between the trimmed V and J ends, which lost 4 bases and 1 base, there was a span of 10 bases. Germline V gene sequence: CDR1 SQVTM, CDR2 ANQGSEA. The CDR3: CSVVTGQNTEAFF. The CDR3 nucleotides read TGCAGCGTTGTTACGGGACAGAACACTGAAGCTTTCTTT.

The chain links TRBV19 to TRBJ1-5; a weak D match, TRBD1 (5 bases). Germline assignment: CDR1 LNHDA and CDR2 SQIVND (reference sequence). V lost 3 bases and J 2 bases, leaving 14 bases between the germline ends. This CDR3 has 16 amino acids. Written as DNA, the CDR3 is TGTGCCAGTAGTATGGGGGGGGGTCGAGGCAATCAGCCCCAGCATTTT. Its translation: CASSMGGGRGNQPQHF.

The chain uses TRBV7-9 and TRBJ1-6; 9 bases are a match to TRBD1. The germline V gene has CDR1 SEHNR and CDR2 FQNEAQ (reference sequence). The CDR3 is 15 amino acids. Trimming took 5 bases from V and 7 from J; bases not matched to a gene: 6. CDR3 sequence: CASSPWGTGNSPLHF. The CDR3 DNA reads as TGTGCCAGCAGCCCTTGGGGGACAGGGAATTCACCCCTCCACTTT.